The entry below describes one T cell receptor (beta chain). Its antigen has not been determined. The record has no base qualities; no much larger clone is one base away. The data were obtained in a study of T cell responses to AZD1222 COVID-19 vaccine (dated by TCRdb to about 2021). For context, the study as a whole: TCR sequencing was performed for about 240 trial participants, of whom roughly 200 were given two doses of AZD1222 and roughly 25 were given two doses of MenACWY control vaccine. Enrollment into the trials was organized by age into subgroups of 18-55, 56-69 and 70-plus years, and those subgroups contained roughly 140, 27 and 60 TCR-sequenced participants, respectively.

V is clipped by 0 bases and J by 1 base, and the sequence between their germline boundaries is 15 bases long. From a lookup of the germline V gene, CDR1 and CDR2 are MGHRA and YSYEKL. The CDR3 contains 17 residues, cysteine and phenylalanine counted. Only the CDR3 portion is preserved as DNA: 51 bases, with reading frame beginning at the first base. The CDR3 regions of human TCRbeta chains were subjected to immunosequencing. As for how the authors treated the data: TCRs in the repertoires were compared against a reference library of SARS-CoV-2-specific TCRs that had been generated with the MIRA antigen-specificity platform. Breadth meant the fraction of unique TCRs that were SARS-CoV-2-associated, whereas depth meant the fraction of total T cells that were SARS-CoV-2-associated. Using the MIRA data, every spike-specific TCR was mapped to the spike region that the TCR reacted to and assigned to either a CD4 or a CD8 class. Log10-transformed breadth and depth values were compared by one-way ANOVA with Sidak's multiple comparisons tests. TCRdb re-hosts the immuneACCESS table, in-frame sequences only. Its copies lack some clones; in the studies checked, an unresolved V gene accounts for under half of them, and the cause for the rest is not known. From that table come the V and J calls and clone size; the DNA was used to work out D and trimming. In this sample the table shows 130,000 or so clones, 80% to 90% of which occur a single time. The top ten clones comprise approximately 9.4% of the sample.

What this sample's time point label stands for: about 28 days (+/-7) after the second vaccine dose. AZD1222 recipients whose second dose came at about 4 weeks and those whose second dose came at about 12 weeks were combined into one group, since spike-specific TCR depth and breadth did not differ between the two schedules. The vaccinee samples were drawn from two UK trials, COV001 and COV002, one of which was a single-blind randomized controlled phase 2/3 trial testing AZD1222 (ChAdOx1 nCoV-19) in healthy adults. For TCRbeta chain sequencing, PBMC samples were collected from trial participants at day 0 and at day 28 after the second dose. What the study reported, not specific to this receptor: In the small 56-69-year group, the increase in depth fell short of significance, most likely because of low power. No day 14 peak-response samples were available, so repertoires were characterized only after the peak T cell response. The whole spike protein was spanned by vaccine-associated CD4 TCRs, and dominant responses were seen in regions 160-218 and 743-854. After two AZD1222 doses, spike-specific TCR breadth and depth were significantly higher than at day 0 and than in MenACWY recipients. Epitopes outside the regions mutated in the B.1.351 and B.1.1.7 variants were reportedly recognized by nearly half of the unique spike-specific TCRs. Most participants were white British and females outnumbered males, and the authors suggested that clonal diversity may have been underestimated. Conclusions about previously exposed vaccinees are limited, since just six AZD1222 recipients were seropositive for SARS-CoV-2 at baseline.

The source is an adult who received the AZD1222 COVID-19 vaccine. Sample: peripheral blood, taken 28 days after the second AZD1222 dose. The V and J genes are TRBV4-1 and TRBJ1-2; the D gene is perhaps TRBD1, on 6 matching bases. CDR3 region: CASSQEGSWGLNYGYTF. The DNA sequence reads TGCGCCAGCAGCCAAGAAGGGTCGTGGGGGCTTAACTATGGCTACACCTTC.